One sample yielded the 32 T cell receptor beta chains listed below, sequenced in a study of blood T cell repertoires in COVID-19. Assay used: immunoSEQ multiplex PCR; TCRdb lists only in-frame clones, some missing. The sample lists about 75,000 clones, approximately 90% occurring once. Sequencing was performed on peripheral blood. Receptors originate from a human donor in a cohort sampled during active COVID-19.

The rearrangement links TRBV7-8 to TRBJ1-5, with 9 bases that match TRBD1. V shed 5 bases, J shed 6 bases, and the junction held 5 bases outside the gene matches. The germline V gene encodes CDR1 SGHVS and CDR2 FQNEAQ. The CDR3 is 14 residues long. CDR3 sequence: CASSKGDRVQPQHF. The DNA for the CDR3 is TGTGCCAGCAGCAAAGGGGACAGGGTTCAGCCCCAGCATTTT.

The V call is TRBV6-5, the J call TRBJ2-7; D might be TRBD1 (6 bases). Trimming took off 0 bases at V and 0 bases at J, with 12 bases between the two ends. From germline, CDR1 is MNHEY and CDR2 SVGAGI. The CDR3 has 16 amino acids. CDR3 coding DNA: TGTGCCAGCAGTTACTCGGGGGCCCTCGGCTCCTACGAGCAGTACTTC. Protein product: CASSYSGALGSYEQYF.

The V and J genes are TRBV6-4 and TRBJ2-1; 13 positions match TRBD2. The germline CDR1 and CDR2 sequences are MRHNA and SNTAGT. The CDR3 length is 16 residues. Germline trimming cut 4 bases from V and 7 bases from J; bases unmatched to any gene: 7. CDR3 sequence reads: CASSGTSGRKGNEQFF. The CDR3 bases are TGTGCCAGCAGTGGGACTAGCGGGAGAAAGGGGAATGAGCAGTTCTTC.

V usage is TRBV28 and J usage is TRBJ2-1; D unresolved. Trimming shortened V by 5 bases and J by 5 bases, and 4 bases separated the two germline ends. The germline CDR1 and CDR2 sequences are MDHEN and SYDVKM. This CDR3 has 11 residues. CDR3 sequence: CASSPNNEQFF. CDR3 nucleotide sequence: TGTGCCAGCAGTCCCAACAATGAGCAGTTCTTC.

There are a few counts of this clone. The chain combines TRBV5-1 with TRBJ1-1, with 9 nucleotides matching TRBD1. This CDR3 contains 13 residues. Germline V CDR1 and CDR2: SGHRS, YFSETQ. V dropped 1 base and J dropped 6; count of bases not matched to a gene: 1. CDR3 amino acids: CASSLTGGPEAFF. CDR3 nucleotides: TGCGCCAGCAGCTTGACAGGGGGCCCTGAAGCTTTCTTT.

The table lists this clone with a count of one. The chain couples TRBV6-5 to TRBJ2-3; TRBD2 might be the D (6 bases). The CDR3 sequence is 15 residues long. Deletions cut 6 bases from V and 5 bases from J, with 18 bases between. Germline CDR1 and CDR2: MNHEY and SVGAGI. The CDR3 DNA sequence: TGTGCCAGCAGGGGTCAAAGGGGAGCGGGAGATACGCAGTATTTT. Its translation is CASRGQRGAGDTQYF.

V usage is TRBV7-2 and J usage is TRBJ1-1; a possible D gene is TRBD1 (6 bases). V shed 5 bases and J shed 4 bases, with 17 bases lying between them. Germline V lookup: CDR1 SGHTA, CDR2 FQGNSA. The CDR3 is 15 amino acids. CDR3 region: CASSIPQGFTTEAFF. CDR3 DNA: TGTGCCAGCAGCATCCCACAGGGATTTACCACTGAAGCTTTCTTT.

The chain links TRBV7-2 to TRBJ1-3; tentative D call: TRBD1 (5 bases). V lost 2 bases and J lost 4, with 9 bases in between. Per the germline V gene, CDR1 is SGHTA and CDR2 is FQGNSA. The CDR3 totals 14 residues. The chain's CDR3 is CASSLQGRGNTIYF. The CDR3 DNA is TGTGCCAGCAGCTTACAGGGCCGAGGAAACACCATATATTTT.

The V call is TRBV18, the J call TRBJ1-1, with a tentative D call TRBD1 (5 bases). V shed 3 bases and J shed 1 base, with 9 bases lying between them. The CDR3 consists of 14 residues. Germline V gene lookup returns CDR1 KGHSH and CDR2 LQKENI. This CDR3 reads CASSPQGQNTEAFF. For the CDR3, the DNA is TGTGCCAGCTCACCCCAGGGCCAGAACACTGAAGCTTTCTTT.

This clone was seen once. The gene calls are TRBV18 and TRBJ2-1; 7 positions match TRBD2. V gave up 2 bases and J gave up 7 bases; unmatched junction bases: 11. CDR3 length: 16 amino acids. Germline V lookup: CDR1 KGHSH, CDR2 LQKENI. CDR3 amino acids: CASSPSLGGPGNEQFF. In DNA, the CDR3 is TGTGCCAGCTCACCAAGCCTGGGAGGGCCTGGGAATGAGCAGTTCTTC.

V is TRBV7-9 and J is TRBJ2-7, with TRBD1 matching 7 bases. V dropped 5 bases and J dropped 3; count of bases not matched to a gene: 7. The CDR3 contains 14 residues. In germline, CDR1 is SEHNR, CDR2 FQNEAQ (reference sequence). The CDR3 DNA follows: TGTGCCAGCAGCCTAACACAGGGGCGCTACGAGCAGTACTTC. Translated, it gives CASSLTQGRYEQYF.

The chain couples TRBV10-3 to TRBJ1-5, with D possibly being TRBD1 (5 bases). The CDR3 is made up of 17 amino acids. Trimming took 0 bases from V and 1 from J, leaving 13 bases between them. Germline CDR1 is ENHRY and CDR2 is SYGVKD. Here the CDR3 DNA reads TGTGCCATCAGTGAGTCTGAGGCAGGGTTCAGCAATCAGCCCCAGCATTTT. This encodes CAISESEAGFSNQPQHF.

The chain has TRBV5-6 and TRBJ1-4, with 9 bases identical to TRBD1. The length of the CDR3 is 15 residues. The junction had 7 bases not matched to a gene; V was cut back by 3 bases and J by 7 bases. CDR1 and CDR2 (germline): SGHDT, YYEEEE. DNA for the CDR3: TGTGCCAGCAGCTCGGGGACAGGGCTTTCTGAAAAACTGTTTTTT. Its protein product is CASSSGTGLSEKLFF. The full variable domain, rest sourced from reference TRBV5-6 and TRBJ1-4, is DAGVTQSPTHLIKTRGQQVTLRCSPKSGHDTVSWYQQALGQGPQFIFQYYEEEERQRGNFPDRFSGHQFPNYSSELNVNALLLGDSALYLCASSSGTGLSEKLFFGSGTQLSVL.

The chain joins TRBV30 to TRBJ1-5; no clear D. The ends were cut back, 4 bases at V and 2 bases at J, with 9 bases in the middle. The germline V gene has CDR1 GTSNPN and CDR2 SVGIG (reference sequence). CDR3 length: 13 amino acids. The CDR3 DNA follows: TGTGCCTGGAACCGGGGTGGCAATCAGCCCCAGCATTTT. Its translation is CAWNRGGNQPQHF.

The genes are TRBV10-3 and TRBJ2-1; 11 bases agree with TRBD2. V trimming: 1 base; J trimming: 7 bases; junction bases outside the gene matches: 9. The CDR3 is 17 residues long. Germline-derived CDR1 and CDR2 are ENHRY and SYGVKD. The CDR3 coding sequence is TGTGCCATCAGTGAGTTCAAGACTAGCGGGAAAGGGAATGAGCAGTTCTTC. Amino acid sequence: CAISEFKTSGKGNEQFF.

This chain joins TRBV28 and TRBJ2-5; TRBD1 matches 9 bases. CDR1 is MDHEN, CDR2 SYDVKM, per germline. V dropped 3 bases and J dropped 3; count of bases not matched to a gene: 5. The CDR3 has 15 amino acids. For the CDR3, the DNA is TGTGCCAGCAGTTTCCCCGGGACAGGGAAAGAGACCCAGTACTTC. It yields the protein CASSFPGTGKETQYF. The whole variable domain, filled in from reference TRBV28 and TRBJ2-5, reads DVKVTQSSRYLVKRTGEKVFLECVQDMDHENMFWYRQDPGLGLRLIYFSYDVKMKEKGDIPEGYSVSREKKERFSLILESASTNQTSMYLCASSFPGTGKETQYFGPGTRLLVL.

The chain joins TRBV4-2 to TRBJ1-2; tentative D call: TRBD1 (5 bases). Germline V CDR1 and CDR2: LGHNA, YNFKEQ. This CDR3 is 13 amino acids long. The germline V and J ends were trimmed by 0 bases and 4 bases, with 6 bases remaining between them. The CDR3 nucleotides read TGTGCCAGCAGCCAAGAGGGGGGCTATGGCTACACCTTC. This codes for CASSQEGGYGYTF.

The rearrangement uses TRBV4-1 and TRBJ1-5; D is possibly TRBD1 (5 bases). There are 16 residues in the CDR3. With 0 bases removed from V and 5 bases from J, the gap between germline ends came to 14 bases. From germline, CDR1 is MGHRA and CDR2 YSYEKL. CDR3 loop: CASSQEPSGGHQPQHF. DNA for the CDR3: TGCGCCAGCAGCCAAGAGCCGTCGGGGGGTCATCAGCCCCAGCATTTT.

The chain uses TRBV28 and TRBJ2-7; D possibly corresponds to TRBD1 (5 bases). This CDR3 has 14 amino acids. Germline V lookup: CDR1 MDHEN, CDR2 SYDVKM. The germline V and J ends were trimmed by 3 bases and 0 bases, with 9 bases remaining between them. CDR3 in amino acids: CASSFDSSSYEQYF. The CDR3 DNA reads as TGTGCCAGCAGTTTTGACAGTAGCTCCTACGAGCAGTACTTC. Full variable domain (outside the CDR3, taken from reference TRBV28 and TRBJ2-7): DVKVTQSSRYLVKRTGEKVFLECVQDMDHENMFWYRQDPGLGLRLIYFSYDVKMKEKGDIPEGYSVSREKKERFSLILESASTNQTSMYLCASSFDSSSYEQYFGPGTRLTVT.

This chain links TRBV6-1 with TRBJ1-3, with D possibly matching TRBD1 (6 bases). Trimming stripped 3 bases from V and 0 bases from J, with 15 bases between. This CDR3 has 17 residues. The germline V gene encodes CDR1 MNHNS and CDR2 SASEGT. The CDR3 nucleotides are TGTGCCAGCAGTGAGTTACAGGGATTCGGCTCTGGAAACACCATATATTTT. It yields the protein CASSELQGFGSGNTIYF.

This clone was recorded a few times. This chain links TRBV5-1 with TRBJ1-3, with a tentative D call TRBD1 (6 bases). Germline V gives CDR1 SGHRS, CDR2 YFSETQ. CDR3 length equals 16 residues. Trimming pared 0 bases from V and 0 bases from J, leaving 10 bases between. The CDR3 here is CASSLGEQGSGNTIYF. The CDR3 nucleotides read TGCGCCAGCAGCTTGGGGGAACAGGGCTCTGGAAACACCATATATTTT.

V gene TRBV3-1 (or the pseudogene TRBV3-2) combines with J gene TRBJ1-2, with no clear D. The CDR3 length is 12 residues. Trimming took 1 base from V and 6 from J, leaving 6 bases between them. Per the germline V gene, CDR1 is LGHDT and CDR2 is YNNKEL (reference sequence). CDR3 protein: CASSQGSNGYTF. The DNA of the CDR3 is TGTGCCAGCAGCCAAGGTAGCAATGGCTACACCTTC.

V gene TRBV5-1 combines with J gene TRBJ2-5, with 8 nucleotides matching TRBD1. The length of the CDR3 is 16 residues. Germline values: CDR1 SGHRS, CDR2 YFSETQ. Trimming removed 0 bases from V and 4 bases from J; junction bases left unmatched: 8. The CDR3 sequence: CASSLEAGGTPETQYF. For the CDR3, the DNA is TGCGCCAGCAGCTTGGAGGCAGGGGGCACCCCAGAGACCCAGTACTTC. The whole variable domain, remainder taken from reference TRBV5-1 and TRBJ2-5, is KAGVTQTPRYLIKTRGQQVTLSCSPISGHRSVSWYQQTPGQGLQFLFEYFSETQRNKGNFPGRFSGRQFSNSRSEMNVSTLELGDSALYLCASSLEAGGTPETQYFGPGTRLLVL.

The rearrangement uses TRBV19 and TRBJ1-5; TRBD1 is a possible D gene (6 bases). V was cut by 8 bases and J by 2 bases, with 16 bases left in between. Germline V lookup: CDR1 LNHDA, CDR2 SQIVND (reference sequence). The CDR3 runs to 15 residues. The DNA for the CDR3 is TGTGCCAGTGGCCAGGCGGCAGGGGGCAATCAGCCCCAGCATTTT. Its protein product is CASGQAAGGNQPQHF.

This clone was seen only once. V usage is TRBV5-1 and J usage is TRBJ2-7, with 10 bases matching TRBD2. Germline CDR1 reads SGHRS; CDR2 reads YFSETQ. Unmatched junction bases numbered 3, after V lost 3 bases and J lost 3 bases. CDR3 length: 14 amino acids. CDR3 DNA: TGCGCCAGCAGCTGGTCTAGCGGGAGCTACGAGCAGTACTTC. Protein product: CASSWSSGSYEQYF.

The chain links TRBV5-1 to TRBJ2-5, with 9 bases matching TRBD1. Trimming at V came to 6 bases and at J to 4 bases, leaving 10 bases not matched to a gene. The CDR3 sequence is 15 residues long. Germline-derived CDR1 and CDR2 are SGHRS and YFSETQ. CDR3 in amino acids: CASNLGQGGGETQYF. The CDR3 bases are TGCGCCAGCAACCTGGGACAGGGTGGAGGAGAGACCCAGTACTTC.

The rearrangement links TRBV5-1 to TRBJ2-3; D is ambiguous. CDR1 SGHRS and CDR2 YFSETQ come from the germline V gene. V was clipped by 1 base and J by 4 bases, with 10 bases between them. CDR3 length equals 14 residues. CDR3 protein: CASSLSGVADTQYF. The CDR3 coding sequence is TGCGCCAGCAGCTTGTCCGGAGTTGCAGATACGCAGTATTTT.

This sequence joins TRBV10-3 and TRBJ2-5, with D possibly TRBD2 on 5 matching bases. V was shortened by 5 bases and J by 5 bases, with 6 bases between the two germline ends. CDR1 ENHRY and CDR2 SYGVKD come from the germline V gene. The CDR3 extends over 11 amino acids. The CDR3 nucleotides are TGTGCCATCAGTAGAGGGGAGACCCAGTACTTC. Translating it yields CAISRGETQYF.

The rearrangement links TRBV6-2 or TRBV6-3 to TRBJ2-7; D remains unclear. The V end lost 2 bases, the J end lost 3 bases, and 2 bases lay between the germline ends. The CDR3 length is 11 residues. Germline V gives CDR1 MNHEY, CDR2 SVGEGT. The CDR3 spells CASSYLYEQYF. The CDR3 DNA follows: TGTGCCAGCAGTTACCTCTACGAGCAGTACTTC.

In nucleotides, the CDR3 is TGCAGCGTTGAGATTAGCCTGGGGAGGAGCTCCTACAATGAGCAGTTCTTC. Translating it yields CSVEISLGRSSYNEQFF. This sequence joins TRBV29-1 and TRBJ2-1, with TRBD2 as a possible D gene (6 bases). Trimming left V 3 bases short and J 0 bases short, with 18 bases between. The CDR3 has 17 residues. Looked up from germline, CDR1 is SQVTM and CDR2 is ANQGSEA.

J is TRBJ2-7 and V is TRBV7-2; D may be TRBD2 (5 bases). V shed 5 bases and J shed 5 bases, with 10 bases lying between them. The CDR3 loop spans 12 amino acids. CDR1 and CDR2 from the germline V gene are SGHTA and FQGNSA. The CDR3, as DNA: TGTGCCAGCAGCGGATTGAGGGACGAGCAGTACTTC. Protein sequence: CASSGLRDEQYF.

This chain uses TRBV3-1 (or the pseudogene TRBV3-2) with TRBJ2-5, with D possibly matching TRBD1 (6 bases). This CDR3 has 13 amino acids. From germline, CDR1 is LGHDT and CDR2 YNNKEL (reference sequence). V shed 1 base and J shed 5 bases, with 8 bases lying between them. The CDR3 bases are TGTGCCAGCAGCCAAGTTGGGGGCGAGACCCAGTACTTC. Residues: CASSQVGGETQYF.